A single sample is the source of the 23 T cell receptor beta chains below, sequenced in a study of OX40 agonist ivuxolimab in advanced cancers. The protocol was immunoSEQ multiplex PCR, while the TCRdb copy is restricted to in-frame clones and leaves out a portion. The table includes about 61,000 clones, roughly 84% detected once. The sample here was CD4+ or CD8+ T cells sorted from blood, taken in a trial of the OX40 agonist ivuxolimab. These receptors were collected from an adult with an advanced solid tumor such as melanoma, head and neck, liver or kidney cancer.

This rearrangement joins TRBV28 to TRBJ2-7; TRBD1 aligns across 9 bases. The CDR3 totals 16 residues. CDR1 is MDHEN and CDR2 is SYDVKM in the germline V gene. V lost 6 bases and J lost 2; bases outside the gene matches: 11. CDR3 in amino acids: CASRTTRTGVAYEQYF. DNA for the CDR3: TGTGCCAGCAGAACTACCCGGACAGGGGTGGCCTACGAGCAGTACTTC.

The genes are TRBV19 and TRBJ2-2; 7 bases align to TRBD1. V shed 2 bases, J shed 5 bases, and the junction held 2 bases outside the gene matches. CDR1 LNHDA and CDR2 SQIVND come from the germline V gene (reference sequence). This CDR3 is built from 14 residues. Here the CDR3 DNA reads TGTGCCAGTAGTATAAACAGGGGAACCGGGGAGCTGTTTTTT. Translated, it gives CASSINRGTGELFF.

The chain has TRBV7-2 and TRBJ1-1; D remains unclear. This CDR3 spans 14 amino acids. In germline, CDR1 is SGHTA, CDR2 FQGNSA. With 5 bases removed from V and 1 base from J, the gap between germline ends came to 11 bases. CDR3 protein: CASSLSGSNTEAFF. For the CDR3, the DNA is TGTGCCAGCAGCCTCTCGGGGTCGAACACTGAAGCTTTCTTT.

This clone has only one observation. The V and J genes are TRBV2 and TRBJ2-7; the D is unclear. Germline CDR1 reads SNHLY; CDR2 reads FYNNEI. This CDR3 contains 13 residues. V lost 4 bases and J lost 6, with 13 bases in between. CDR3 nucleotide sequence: TGTGCCAGCAGTGGTGAATTCATCTCCGAGCAGTACTTC. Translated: CASSGEFISEQYF.

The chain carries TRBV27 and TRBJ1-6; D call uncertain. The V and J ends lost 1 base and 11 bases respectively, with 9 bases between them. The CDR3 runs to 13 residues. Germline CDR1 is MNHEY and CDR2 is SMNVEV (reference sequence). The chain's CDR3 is CASSLLNVPPLHF. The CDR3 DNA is TGTGCCAGCAGTTTATTGAACGTTCCACCCCTCCACTTT.

The CDR3 reads CASSFRLVGTGELFF. CDR3 nucleotides: TGTGCCAGCAGCTTTAGACTAGTCGGCACCGGGGAGCTGTTTTTT. This chain joins TRBV7-2 and TRBJ2-2; possible D gene TRBD2, 6 bases. V lost 3 bases to trimming and J lost 4 bases, with 12 bases between them. In germline, CDR1 is SGHTA, CDR2 FQGNSA. The CDR3 has 15 residues.

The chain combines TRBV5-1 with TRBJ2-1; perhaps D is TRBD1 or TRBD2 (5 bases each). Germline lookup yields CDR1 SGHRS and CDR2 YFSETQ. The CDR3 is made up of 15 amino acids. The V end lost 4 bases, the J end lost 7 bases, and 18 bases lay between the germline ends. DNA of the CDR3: TGCGCCAGCAGCCGGCTGGGGGAGTTCAGTAATGAGCAGTTCTTC. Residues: CASSRLGEFSNEQFF.

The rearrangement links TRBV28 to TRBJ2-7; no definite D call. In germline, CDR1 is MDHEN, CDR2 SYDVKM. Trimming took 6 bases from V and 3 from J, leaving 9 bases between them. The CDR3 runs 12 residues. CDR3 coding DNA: TGTGCCAGCAGCCTCAATTACTACGAGCAGTACTTC. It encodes CASSLNYYEQYF.

DNA for the CDR3: TGTGCCAGCAGCTTTTGGACAGGGAGAACTGGAAACACCATATATTTT. As protein: CASSFWTGRTGNTIYF. The genes are TRBV5-6 and TRBJ1-3; 8 bases map to TRBD1. In germline, CDR1 is SGHDT, CDR2 YYEEEE. V was clipped by 2 bases and J by 2 bases; unmatched bases: 6. This CDR3 has 16 residues.

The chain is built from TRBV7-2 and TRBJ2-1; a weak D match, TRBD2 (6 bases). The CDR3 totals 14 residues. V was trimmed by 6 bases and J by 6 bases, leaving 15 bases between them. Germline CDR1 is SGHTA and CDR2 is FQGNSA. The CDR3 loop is CASRGLANSNEQFF. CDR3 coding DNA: TGTGCCAGCAGGGGTCTAGCGAATTCCAATGAGCAGTTCTTC.

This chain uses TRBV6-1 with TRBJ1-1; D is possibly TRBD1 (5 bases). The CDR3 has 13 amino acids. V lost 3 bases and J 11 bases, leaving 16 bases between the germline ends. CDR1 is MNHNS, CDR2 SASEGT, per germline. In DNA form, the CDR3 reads TGTGCCAGCAGTGAGACGCAGGGCGAGAAGGCTTTCTTT. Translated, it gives CASSETQGEKAFF.

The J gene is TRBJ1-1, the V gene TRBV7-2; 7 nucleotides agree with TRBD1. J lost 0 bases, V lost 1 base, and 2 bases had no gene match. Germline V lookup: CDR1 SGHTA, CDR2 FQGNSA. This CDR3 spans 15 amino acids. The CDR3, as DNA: TGTGCCAGCAGCTTAGGGGACAGAATGAACACTGAAGCTTTCTTT. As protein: CASSLGDRMNTEAFF.

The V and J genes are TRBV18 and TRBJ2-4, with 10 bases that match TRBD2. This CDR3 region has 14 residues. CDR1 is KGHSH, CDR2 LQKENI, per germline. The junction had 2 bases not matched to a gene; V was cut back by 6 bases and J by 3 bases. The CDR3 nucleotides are TGTGCCAGCTCTCAGCGGGAGGGCAAAAACATTCAGTACTTC. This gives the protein CASSQREGKNIQYF.

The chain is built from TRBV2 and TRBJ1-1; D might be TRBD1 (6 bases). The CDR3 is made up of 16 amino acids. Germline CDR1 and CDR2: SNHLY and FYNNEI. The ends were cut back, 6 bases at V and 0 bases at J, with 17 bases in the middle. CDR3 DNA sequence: TGTGCCAGCAGGCTCCACGGGACACTTATGAACACTGAAGCTTTCTTT. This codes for CASRLHGTLMNTEAFF.

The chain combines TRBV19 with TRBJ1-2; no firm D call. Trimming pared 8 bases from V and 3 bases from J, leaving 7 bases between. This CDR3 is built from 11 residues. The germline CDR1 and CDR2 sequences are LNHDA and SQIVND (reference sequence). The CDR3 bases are TGTGCCAGTCACTCGGACTATGGCTACACCTTC. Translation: CASHSDYGYTF.

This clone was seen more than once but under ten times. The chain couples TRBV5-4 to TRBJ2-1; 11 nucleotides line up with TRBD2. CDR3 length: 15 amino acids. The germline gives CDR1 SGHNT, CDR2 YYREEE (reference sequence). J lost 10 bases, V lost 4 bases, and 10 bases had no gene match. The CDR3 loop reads CASSPPLAGGGEQFF. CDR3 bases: TGTGCCAGCAGCCCACCCCTAGCGGGAGGCGGCGAGCAGTTCTTC.

DNA for the CDR3: TGTGCCAGCAGTCCGCCGGAATGGGAGCAGTACTTC. Its translation is CASSPPEWEQYF. The V call is TRBV28, the J call TRBJ2-7; D unclear. From germline, CDR1 is MDHEN and CDR2 SYDVKM. The CDR3 has 12 residues. V dropped 5 bases and J dropped 7 bases, with 12 bases sitting between them.

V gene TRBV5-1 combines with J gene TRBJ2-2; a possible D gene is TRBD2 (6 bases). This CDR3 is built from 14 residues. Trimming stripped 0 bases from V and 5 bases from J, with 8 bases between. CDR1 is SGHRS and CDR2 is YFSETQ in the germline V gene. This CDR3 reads CASSLAGGTGELFF. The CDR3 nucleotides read TGCGCCAGCAGCTTGGCCGGAGGGACCGGGGAGCTGTTTTTT. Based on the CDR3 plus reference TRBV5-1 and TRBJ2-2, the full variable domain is KAGVTQTPRYLIKTRGQQVTLSCSPISGHRSVSWYQQTPGQGLQFLFEYFSETQRNKGNFPGRFSGRQFSNSRSEMNVSTLELGDSALYLCASSLAGGTGELFFGEGSRLTVL.

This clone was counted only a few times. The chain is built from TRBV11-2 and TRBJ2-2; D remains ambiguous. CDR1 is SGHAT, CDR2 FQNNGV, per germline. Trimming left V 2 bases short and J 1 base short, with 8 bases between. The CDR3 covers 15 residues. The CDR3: CASSLSYENTGELFF. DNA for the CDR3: TGTGCCAGCAGCTTAAGTTATGAGAACACCGGGGAGCTGTTTTTT.

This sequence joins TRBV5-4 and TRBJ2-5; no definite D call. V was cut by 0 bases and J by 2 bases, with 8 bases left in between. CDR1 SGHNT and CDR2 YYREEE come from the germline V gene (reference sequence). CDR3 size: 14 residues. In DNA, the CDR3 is TGTGCCAGCAGCTTGGTAAATATGCAAGAGACCCAGTACTTC. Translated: CASSLVNMQETQYF.

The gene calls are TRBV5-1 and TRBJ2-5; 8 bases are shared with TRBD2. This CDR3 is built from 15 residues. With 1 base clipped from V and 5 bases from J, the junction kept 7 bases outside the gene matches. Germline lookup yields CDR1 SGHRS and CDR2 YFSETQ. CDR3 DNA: TGCGCCAGCAGCTTGACGGGAGGGCCTGGGGAGACCCAGTACTTC. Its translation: CASSLTGGPGETQYF. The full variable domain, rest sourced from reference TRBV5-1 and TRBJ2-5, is KAGVTQTPRYLIKTRGQQVTLSCSPISGHRSVSWYQQTPGQGLQFLFEYFSETQRNKGNFPGRFSGRQFSNSRSEMNVSTLELGDSALYLCASSLTGGPGETQYFGPGTRLLVL.

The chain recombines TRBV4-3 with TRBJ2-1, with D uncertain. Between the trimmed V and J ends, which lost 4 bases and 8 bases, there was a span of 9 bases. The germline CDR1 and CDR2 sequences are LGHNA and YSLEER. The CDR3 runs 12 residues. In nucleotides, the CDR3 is TGCGCCAGCAGCCGGTCCGAAGATGAGCAGTTCTTC. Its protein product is CASSRSEDEQFF.

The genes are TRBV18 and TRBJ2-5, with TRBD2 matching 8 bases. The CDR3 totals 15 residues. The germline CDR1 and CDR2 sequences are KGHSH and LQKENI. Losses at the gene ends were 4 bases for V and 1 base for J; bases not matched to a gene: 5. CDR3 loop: CASSHPGGSQETQYF. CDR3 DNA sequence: TGTGCCAGCTCACACCCGGGGGGGAGCCAAGAGACCCAGTACTTC.